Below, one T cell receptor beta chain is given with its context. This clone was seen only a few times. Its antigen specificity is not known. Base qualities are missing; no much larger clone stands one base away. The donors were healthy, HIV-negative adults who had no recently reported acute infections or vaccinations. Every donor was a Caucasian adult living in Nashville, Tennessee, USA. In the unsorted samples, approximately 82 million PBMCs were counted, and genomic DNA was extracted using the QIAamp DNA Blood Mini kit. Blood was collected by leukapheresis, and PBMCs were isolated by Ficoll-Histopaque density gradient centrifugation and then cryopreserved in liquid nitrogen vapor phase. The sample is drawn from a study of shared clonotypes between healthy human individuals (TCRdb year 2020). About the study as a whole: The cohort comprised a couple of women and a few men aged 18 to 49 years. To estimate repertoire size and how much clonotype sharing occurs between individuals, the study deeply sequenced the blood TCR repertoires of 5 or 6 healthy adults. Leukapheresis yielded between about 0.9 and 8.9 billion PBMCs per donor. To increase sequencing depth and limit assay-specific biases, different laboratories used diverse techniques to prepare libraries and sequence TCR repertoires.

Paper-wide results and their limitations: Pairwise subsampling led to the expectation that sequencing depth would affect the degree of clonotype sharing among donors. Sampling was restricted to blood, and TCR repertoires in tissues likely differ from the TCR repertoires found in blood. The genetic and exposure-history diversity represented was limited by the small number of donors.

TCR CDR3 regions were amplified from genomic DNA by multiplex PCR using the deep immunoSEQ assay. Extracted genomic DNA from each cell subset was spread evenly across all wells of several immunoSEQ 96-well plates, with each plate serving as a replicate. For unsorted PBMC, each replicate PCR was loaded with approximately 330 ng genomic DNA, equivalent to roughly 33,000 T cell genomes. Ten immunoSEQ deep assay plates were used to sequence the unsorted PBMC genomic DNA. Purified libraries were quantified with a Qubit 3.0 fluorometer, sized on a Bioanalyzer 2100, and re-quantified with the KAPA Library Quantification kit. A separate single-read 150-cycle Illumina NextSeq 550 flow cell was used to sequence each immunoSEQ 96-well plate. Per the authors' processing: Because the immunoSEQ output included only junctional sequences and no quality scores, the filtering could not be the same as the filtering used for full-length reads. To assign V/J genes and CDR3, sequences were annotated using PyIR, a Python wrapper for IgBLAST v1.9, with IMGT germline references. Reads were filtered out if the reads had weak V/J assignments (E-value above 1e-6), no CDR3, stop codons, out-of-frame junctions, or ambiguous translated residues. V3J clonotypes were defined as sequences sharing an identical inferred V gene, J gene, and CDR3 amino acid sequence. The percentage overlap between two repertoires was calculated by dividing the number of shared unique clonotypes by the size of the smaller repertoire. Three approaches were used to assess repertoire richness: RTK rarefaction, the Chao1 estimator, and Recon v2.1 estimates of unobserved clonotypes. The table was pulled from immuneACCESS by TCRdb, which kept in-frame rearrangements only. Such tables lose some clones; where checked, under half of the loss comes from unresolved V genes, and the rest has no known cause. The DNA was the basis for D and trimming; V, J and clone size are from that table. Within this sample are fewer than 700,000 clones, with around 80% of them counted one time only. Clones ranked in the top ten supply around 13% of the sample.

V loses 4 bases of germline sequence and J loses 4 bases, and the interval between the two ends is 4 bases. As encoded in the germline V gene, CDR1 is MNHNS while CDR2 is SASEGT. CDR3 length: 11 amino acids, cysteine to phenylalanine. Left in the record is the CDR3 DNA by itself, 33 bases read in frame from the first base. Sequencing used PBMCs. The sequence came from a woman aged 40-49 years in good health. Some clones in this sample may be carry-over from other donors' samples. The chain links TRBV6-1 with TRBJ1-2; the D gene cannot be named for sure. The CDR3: CASSVSYGYTF. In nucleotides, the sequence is TGTGCCAGCAGTGTCAGCTATGGCTACACCTTC.